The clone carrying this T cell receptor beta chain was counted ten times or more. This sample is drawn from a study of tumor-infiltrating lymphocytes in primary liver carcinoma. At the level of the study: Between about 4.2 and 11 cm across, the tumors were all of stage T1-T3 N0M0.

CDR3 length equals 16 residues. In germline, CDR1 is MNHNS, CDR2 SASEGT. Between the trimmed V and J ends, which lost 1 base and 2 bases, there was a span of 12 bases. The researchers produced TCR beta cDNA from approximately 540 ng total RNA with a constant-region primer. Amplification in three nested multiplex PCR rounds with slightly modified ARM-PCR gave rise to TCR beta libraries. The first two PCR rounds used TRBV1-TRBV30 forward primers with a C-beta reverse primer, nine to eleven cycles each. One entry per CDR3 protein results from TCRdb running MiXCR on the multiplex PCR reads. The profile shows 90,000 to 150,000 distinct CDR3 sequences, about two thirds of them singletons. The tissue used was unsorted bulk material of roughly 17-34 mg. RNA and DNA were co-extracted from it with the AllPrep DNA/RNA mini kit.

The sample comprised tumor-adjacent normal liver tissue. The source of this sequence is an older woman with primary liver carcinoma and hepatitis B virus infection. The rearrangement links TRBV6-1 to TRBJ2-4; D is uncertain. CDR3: CASSEVVKASKNIQYF. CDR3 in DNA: TGTGCCAGCAGTGAAGTCGTAAAGGCGTCCAAAAACATTCAGTACTTC.